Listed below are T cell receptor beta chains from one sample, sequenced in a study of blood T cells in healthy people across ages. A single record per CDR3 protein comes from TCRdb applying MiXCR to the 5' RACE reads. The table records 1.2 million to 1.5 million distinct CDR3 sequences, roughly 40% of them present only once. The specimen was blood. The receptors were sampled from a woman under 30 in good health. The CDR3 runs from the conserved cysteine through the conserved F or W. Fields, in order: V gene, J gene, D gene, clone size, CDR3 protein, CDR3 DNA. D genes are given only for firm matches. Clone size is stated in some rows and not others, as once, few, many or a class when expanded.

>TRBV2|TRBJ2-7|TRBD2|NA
CASRVLAGDHSEQYF
TGTGCCAGCAGAGTACTAGCGGGAGATCATTCCGAGCAGTACTTC
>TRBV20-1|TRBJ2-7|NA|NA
CSATAVGPYEQYF
TGCAGTGCTACCGCCGTAGGACCCTACGAGCAGTACTTC
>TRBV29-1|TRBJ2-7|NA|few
CSAQESSYEQYF
TGCAGCGCCCAGGAGAGCTCCTACGAGCAGTACTTC
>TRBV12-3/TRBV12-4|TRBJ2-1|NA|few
CASSSTPRGFQFF
TGTGCCAGCAGTTCCACCCCTAGGGGATTTCAGTTCTTC
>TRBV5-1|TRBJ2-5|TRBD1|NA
CASRDFRGQDDNEQYF
TGCGCCAGCAGGGACTTCCGGGGACAGGACGACAATGAGCAGTACTTC
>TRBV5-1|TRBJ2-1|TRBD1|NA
CASVRGTGGYNEQFF
TGCGCCAGCGTAAGGGGGACAGGGGGCTACAATGAGCAGTTCTTC
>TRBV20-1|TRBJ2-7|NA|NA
CSARGLAFYEQYF
TGCAGTGCTAGAGGTCTAGCGTTCTACGAGCAGTACTTC
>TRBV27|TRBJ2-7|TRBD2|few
CASAGGTYEQYF
TGTGCCAGTGCGGGGGGGACCTACGAGCAGTACTTC
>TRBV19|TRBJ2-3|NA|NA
CTSSMTATDTQYF
TGTACCAGTAGTATGACAGCCACAGATACGCAGTATTTT
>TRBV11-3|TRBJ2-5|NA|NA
CASSSRGTQRGQETQYF
TGTGCCAGCAGCTCGAGGGGGACTCAGCGGGGACAAGAGACCCAGTACTTC
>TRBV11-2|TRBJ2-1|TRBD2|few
CASSKRLAGDFPYNEQFF
TGTGCCAGCAGCAAACGACTAGCGGGAGATTTCCCCTACAATGAGCAGTTCTTC
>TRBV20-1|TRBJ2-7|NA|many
CSARDGGGLSYEQYF
TGCAGTGCTAGAGATGGGGGGGGGCTTTCCTACGAGCAGTACTTC
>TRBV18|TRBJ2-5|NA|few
CASSQAPSDEQYF
TGTGCCAGCTCACAGGCCCCATCGGATGAGCAGTACTTC
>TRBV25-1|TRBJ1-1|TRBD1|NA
CASSSQGAGRGTEAFF
TGTGCCAGCAGCTCCCAGGGGGCCGGGAGAGGAACTGAAGCTTTCTTT
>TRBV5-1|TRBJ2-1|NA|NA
CASSTNPFDCEQFF
TGCGCCAGCAGCACCAACCCCTTTGATTGTGAGCAGTTCTTC
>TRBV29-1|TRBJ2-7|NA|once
CSVGWQGNYEQYF
TGCAGCGTTGGGTGGCAGGGAAACTATGAGCAGTACTTC
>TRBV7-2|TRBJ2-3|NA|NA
CTSSSRDTQYF
TGTACCAGCAGCTCAAGAGATACGCAGTATTTT
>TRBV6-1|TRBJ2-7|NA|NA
CACSEVRATYEQYF
TGTGCCTGCAGTGAAGTTAGGGCCACCTACGAGCAGTACTTC
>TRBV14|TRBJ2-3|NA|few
CASSQGGGDTDTQYF
TGTGCCAGCAGCCAAGGAGGAGGGGACACAGATACGCAGTATTTT
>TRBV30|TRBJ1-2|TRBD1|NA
CACHGSRGIYGYTF
TGTGCCTGCCATGGATCCAGGGGGATCTATGGCTACACCTTC
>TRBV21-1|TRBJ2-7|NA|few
CASSTPLCGRAWWTYEQYF
TGTGCCAGCAGCACTCCCCTTTGCGGGAGGGCATGGTGGACCTACGAGCAGTACTTC
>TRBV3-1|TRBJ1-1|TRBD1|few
CASSHSPQGARTEAFF
TGTGCCAGCAGCCATTCCCCCCAGGGGGCGCGGACTGAAGCTTTCTTT
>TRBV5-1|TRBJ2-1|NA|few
CASSRTDRSWTYNEQFF
TGCGCCAGCAGCAGGACCGACAGGTCTTGGACCTACAATGAGCAGTTCTTC
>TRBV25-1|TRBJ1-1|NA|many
CASKGNTEAFF
TGTGCCAGCAAGGGGAACACTGAAGCTTTCTTT
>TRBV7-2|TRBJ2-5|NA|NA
CASSLSQVGAAQYF
TGTGCCAGCAGCTTATCGCAAGTGGGAGCCGCGCAGTACTTC
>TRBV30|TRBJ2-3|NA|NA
CAWSTVPDTQYF
TGTGCCTGGAGTACGGTCCCAGATACGCAGTATTTT
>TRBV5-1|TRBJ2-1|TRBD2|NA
CASSLATSGGTIGQFF
TGCGCCAGCAGCTTGGCAACTAGCGGGGGGACAATCGGGCAGTTCTTC
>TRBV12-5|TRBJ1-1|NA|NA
CASGYPGLEAFF
TGTGCTAGTGGTTATCCGGGACTTGAAGCTTTCTTT
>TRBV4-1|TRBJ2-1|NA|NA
CASSQVFGSSSYNEQFF
TGCGCCAGCAGCCAAGTCTTCGGGAGTAGCTCCTACAATGAGCAGTTCTTC